This T cell receptor (beta chain) was obtained from a study of T cells in Graves' hyperthyroidism and ophthalmopathy. About the research overall: Peripheral blood collection took place at initial diagnosis, before any treatment. Notes on the study in general: Most thyroid clonotypes expanded above 0.001 appeared in blood too. Ophthalmopathy was told apart from stable hyperthyroidism by a 13 V-J model.

Per the germline V gene, CDR1 is LNHDA and CDR2 is SQIVND (reference sequence). This CDR3 comprises 17 residues. With 2 bases removed from V and 4 bases from J, the gap between germline ends came to 18 bases. This clonotype has a single count. The target antigen is unknown. RNA transcripts yielded amplified TCR beta CDR3 regions. With the HTBI primer set, the TCR CDR3 went through a first round of RT-PCR. In TCRdb, the multiplex PCR reads were re-called with MiXCR into one record per CDR3 protein. The data hold around 700,000 distinct CDR3 sequences, with 35% observed a single time. Source material: blood. The clonotype comes from a woman aged 35 to 49 with Graves' hyperthyroidism. The chain uses TRBV19 and TRBJ1-3, with D possibly being TRBD1 (6 bases). CDR3 coding DNA: TGTGCCAGTAGTATACAGGCCTTGGACAGCAGAGGAAACACCATATATTTT. Amino acids: CASSIQALDSRGNTIYF.